Listed below are T cell receptor beta chains from one sample, sequenced in a study of blood T cell repertoires in COVID-19. Sequencing was performed with immunoSEQ multiplex PCR; in TCRdb, only in-frame clones are kept and a portion is missing. The data contain under 150,000 clones, 84% of them singletons. Sequenced: peripheral blood. The origin of the receptors is a human donor in a cohort sampled during active COVID-19. Each CDR3 is given with its conserved first and last residue. Each record gives: D gene, V gene, clone size, J gene, CDR3 protein, CDR3 DNA. The D gene is left open where the match is weak. Size is stated for part of the rows, as once, few or many counts, or as a class when the clone is expanded.

TRBD1	TRBV5-4	.	TRBJ2-7	CASSLDRASEQYF	TGTGCCAGCAGTCTAGACAGGGCGAGCGAGCAGTACTTC
.	TRBV18	.	TRBJ1-3	CASSPTGYPGNTIYF	TGTGCCAGCTCACCAACAGGCTACCCTGGAAACACCATATATTTT
.	TRBV27	once	TRBJ1-6	CASTAGGRNSPLHF	TGTGCCAGCACAGCCGGCGGCAGAAATTCACCCCTCCACTTT
.	TRBV6-5	once	TRBJ1-2	CASRDSDNYGYTF	TGTGCCAGCAGGGACAGCGATAACTATGGCTACACCTTC
TRBD2	TRBV5-4	once	TRBJ2-5	CASSLASGGAAKETQYF	TGTGCCAGCAGCTTGGCTAGCGGGGGTGCTGCCAAGGAGACCCAGTACTTC
.	TRBV11-2	.	TRBJ1-4	CASSLRTGGSNEKLFF	TGTGCCAGCAGCTTAAGGACCGGGGGGTCTAATGAAAAACTGTTTTTT
TRBD1	TRBV7-9	.	TRBJ1-3	CASDRESVDTIYF	TGTGCCAGCGACAGGGAATCGGTGGACACCATATATTTT
TRBD1	TRBV6-4	.	TRBJ2-7	CASSDRGRYEQYF	TGTGCCAGCAGTGACAGGGGGCGATACGAGCAGTACTTC
.	TRBV6-5	.	TRBJ2-7	CATDIYEQYF	TGTGCCACGGACATCTACGAGCAGTACTTC
.	TRBV4-2	.	TRBJ2-5	CASSPRKGQEETQYF	TGTGCCAGCAGCCCAAGGAAGGGACAAGAAGAGACCCAGTACTTC
.	TRBV5-1	many	TRBJ2-7	CASSLAGGSYEQYF	TGCGCCAGCAGCTTGGCCGGTGGCTCCTACGAGCAGTACTTC
TRBD2	TRBV3-1/TRBV3-2	.	TRBJ2-7	CASSLGLAPGFYEQYF	TGTGCCAGCAGCCTCGGACTAGCACCAGGTTTCTACGAGCAGTACTTC
TRBD2	TRBV5-1	few	TRBJ2-7	CASSLTGTSAIRGEQYF	TGCGCCAGCAGCTTAACCGGGACTAGTGCGATCCGAGGGGAGCAGTACTTC
TRBD1	TRBV5-6	.	TRBJ1-4	CASSLGTGNEKLFF	TGTGCCAGCAGCCTAGGGACAGGGAATGAAAAACTGTTTTTT
.	TRBV11-2	.	TRBJ1-5	CASSPRADSSYQPQHF	TGTGCCAGCAGCCCTCGGGCCGACAGTTCTTATCAGCCCCAGCATTTT
.	TRBV15	.	TRBJ2-2	CAVQNDANTGELFF	TGTGCCGTTCAGAACGATGCGAACACCGGGGAGCTGTTTTTT
.	TRBV5-6	.	TRBJ1-1	CASSLVGGMNTEAFF	TGTGCCAGCAGCTTGGTTGGCGGCATGAACACTGAAGCTTTCTTT
.	TRBV4-1	.	TRBJ2-7	CASSPSTDYEQYF	TGCGCCAGCAGCCCTTCGACAGACTACGAGCAGTACTTC
.	TRBV19	.	TRBJ2-7	CATQLGVEQYF	TGTGCTACTCAATTAGGGGTCGAGCAGTACTTC
TRBD1	TRBV14	.	TRBJ2-7	CASSDTGTGNTYEQYF	TGTGCCAGCAGTGATACCGGGACAGGCAATACCTACGAGCAGTACTTC